The 22 T cell receptor beta chains in this list originate from one sample, sequenced in a study of Graves' ophthalmopathy and Graves' hyperthyroidism. RNA transcripts were the source from which TCR beta CDR3 regions were amplified. HTBI primers were used in a first-round RT-PCR, which preceded a second-round multiplex PCR. MiXCR, run by TCRdb on the multiplex PCR reads, gives a single entry per CDR3 protein. In the table there are about 740,000 distinct CDR3 sequences, roughly 41% of which are singletons. The specimen sequenced was peripheral blood. These receptors came from an adult man with Graves' ophthalmopathy.

This clonotype was recorded a few times. The chain combines TRBV7-9 with TRBJ2-2; no definite D call. The V end lost 5 bases, the J end lost 3 bases, and 10 bases lay between the germline ends. CDR3 length: 14 residues. CDR1 and CDR2 (germline): SEHNR, FQNEAQ (reference sequence). The CDR3 region is CASSQATDTGELFF. In DNA form, the CDR3 reads TGTGCCAGCAGCCAGGCGACCGACACCGGGGAGCTGTTTTTT.

This clonotype was seen at least ten times. This chain links TRBV15 with TRBJ2-7; D is perhaps TRBD1 or TRBD2 (5 bases each). V lost 0 bases, J lost 2 bases, and 14 bases lay in between. CDR1 is LNHNV, CDR2 YYDKDF, per germline (reference sequence). CDR3 length: 16 amino acids. DNA for the CDR3: TGTGCCACCAGCAGAGATGTCGGGACGCCGCCCTACGAGCAGTACTTC. Protein sequence: CATSRDVGTPPYEQYF.

The chain recombines TRBV12-3 or TRBV12-4 with TRBJ2-6; D uncertain. This CDR3 comprises 16 residues. The V end lost 2 bases, the J end lost 4 bases, and 12 bases lay between the germline ends. For the CDR3, the DNA is TGTGCCAGCAGTTTATCCGGCCTAGAAGGGGCCAACGTCCTGACTTTC. This translates into CASSLSGLEGANVLTF.

Details on this clonotype: Mismatch with germline at one junction end may stem from a read error. The chain is built from TRBV14 and TRBJ1-2; TRBD1 matches 11 bases. CDR1 is SGHDN, CDR2 FVKESK, per germline. The CDR3 loop spans 17 amino acids. This CDR3 is CANSPDRWTGGMDGYTF. CDR3 nucleotide sequence: TGTGCCAACAGCCCAGACCGCTGGACAGGGGGCATGGATGGCTACACCTTC. Full variable domain (missing parts from reference TRBV14 and TRBJ1-2): EAGVTQFPSHSVIEKGQTVTLRCDPISGHDNLYWYRRVMGKEIKFLLHFVKESKQDESGMPNNRFLAERTGGTYSTLKVQPAELEDSGVYFCANSPDRWTGGMDGYTFGSGTRLTVV.

In its sample, this clonotype was seen a few times. This chain joins TRBV7-9 and TRBJ1-2; a weak D match, TRBD1 (6 bases). The germline V gene encodes CDR1 SEHNR and CDR2 FQNEAQ (reference sequence). V was shortened by 1 base and J by 7 bases, with 16 bases between the two germline ends. The CDR3 sequence is 15 residues long. CDR3 sequence reads: CASSLEPGAPIGYTF. The CDR3 DNA reads TGTGCCAGCAGCTTAGAGCCAGGGGCGCCCATTGGCTACACCTTC.

This clonotype was counted a few times. The rearrangement joins TRBV2 to TRBJ2-2, with D perhaps matching TRBD1 (6 bases). This CDR3 is built from 14 residues. V was trimmed by 6 bases and J by 4 bases, leaving 12 bases between them. Germline CDR1 reads SNHLY; CDR2 reads FYNNEI. The CDR3 protein is CASRAQGGTGELFF. CDR3 nucleotide sequence: TGTGCCAGCAGGGCACAGGGTGGCACCGGGGAGCTGTTTTTT.

CDR3 protein: CSATRTRGSTEAFF. The CDR3 nucleotides are TGCAGTGCCACCAGGACCCGGGGGAGCACTGAAGCTTTCTTT. The genes are TRBV20-1 and TRBJ1-1; D may be TRBD1 (5 bases). Germline CDR1 and CDR2: DFQATT and SNEGSKA (reference sequence). V was pared by 6 bases and J by 4 bases, with 18 bases between. This CDR3 is built from 14 residues.

This clonotype has ten or more counts. V usage is TRBV15 and J usage is TRBJ1-3; D not certain. The V gene's germline CDR1 is LNHNV and CDR2 YYDKDF (reference sequence). This CDR3 contains 18 residues. V was cut by 0 bases and J by 0 bases, with 15 bases left in between. The CDR3 DNA is TGTGCCACCAGCAGAGATCGAGGCCATGAGGTCTCTGGAAACACCATATATTTT. Protein sequence: CATSRDRGHEVSGNTIYF.

In its sample, this clonotype was seen many times. The gene calls are TRBV7-9 and TRBJ1-2; D uncertain. This CDR3 is 14 amino acids long. V gave up 1 base and J gave up 6 bases, with 12 bases separating them. Germline V gene data show CDR1 as SEHNR and CDR2 as FQNEAQ (reference sequence). Written as DNA, the CDR3 is TGTGCCAGCAGCTTAGATCCCCTCGCGGATGGCTACACCTTC. It encodes CASSLDPLADGYTF.

This clonotype was found a few times. The V and J genes are TRBV7-9 and TRBJ2-6; 8 nucleotides line up with TRBD1. The CDR3 length is 16 residues. Per the germline V gene, CDR1 is SEHNR and CDR2 is FQNEAQ (reference sequence). V dropped 5 bases and J dropped 4; count of bases not matched to a gene: 7. The CDR3 nucleotides read TGTGCCAGCAGCGGCAAACAGGGGGTCGGGGCCAACGTCCTGACTTTC. It yields the protein CASSGKQGVGANVLTF.

Notes on this clonotype: A much larger clone sits a single nucleotide away, making a read error possible. V usage is TRBV12-3 or TRBV12-4 and J usage is TRBJ2-7; 11 bases fit TRBD1. The CDR3 contains 13 residues. Written as DNA, the CDR3 is TGTGTCAGCACCCGGGACAGGGGGTACGAGCAGTACTTC. Translated: CVSTRDRGYEQYF.

Points on this clonotype: Given a much more abundant clone one base away, this may be a read error. The CDR3 DNA reads as TGCGCCTGCAGCTTAGAGGGCCACACTGAAGCTTTCTTT. This gives the protein CACSLEGHTEAFF. The chain carries TRBV5-1 and TRBJ1-1, with D unclear. This CDR3 contains 13 residues. CDR1 is SGHRS, CDR2 YFSETQ, per germline.

This clonotype was detected only a few times. One junction end does not reproduce the germline sequence, and a read error may be involved. The CDR3 coding sequence is TGTGCCAGCAGTTACTCGGGGCCTGACACTGAAGCTTTCTTT. Its translation: CASSYSGPDTEAFF. This chain links TRBV6-4 with TRBJ1-1; maybe TRBD1 (5 bases). This CDR3 is 14 amino acids long. The V gene's germline CDR1 is MRHNA and CDR2 SNTAGT.

This clonotype was seen at least ten times. The chain is built from TRBV25-1 and TRBJ1-2, with D maybe TRBD1 (5 bases). Per germline, CDR1 MGHDK and CDR2 SYGVNS. CDR3 length: 15 amino acids. V was pared by 4 bases and J by 1 base, with 13 bases between. CDR3 in amino acids: CASSASGTGNYGYTF. Written as DNA, the CDR3 is TGTGCCAGCAGTGCCTCCGGGACGGGTAACTATGGCTACACCTTC.

V usage is TRBV7-8 and J usage is TRBJ2-5; D is perhaps TRBD2 (6 bases). CDR1 and CDR2 (germline): SGHVS, FQNEAQ. V was trimmed by 3 bases and J by 9 bases, leaving 20 bases between them. This CDR3 is 15 amino acids long. CDR3 region: CASSLGRGPPEAQYF. The CDR3 DNA reads as TGTGCCAGCAGCTTGGGGCGGGGCCCCCCTGAGGCCCAGTACTTC.

Concerning this clonotype itself: Given a much more abundant clone one base away, this may be a read error. The genes are TRBV11-2 and TRBJ1-3; no clear D gene. CDR3 size: 15 residues. CDR1 SGHAT and CDR2 FQNNGV come from the germline V gene. V lost 0 bases to trimming and J lost 4 bases, with 10 bases between them. This CDR3 is CASSLDGVAGNTIYF. For the CDR3, the DNA is TGTGCCAGCAGCTTAGACGGGGTTGCGGGAAACACCATATATTTT.

The sample holds many counts of this clonotype. The chain has TRBV10-3 and TRBJ1-1; D gene unclear. Germline values: CDR1 ENHRY, CDR2 SYGVKD. The germline V and J ends were trimmed by 4 bases and 3 bases, with 3 bases remaining between them. The CDR3 is 11 amino acids. CDR3 nucleotides: TGTGCCATCAGTGGGGACACTGAAGCTTTCTTT. This encodes CAISGDTEAFF.

The rearrangement uses TRBV25-1 and TRBJ1-1, with D hard to call. Trimming pared 3 bases from V and 7 bases from J, leaving 12 bases between. Germline values: CDR1 MGHDK, CDR2 SYGVNS. The CDR3 is made up of 13 amino acids. CDR3 amino acids: CASSDTGSIEAFF. CDR3 nucleotides: TGTGCCAGCAGTGACACCGGGTCCATTGAAGCTTTCTTT.

On this clonotype itself: One end of the junction varies from germline; a read error may be responsible. V is TRBV7-7 and J is TRBJ2-5, with D perhaps matching TRBD1 or TRBD2 (5 bases each). This CDR3 has 15 residues. CDR1 and CDR2 from the germline V gene are SSHAT and FNYEAQ (reference sequence). As DNA, the CDR3 is TGTGCTAGCAGCTTAGCGAGCCGGGACCAAGAGGCCCAGTACTTC. As protein: CASSLASRDQEAQYF.

This chain connects TRBV11-2 to TRBJ1-4; TRBD1 agrees at 9 bases. The CDR3 contains 15 residues. After removal of 5 bases from V and 3 bases from J, the junction contained 4 bases not matched to a gene. CDR1 is SGHAT and CDR2 is FQNNGV in the germline V gene. Written as DNA, the CDR3 is TGTGCCAGCAGCCCACGGACAGGGGCTAATGAAAAACTGTTTTTT. Translating gives CASSPRTGANEKLFF.

This rearrangement joins TRBV20-1 to TRBJ1-1; TRBD1 matches 7 bases. CDR1 and CDR2 (germline): DFQATT, SNEGSKA (reference sequence). V lost 7 bases and J lost 3; bases outside the gene matches: 14. CDR3 length equals 15 residues. The CDR3 DNA reads TGCAGTGAAACCCAGGGGGGGGCTCGGGACACTGAAGCTTTCTTT. This codes for CSETQGGARDTEAFF.

This clonotype appeared a single time. The rearrangement uses TRBV10-2 and TRBJ2-2, with 8 positions matching TRBD2. The CDR3 spans 16 residues. After removal of 0 bases from V and 6 bases from J, the junction contained 6 bases not matched to a gene. CDR1 is WSHSY and CDR2 is SAAADI in the germline V gene. The CDR3 loop reads CASSESRAGAPGELFF. The CDR3 DNA is TGCGCCAGCAGTGAGTCTCGAGCGGGAGCCCCCGGGGAGCTGTTTTTT.